The table lists the clone carrying this T cell receptor beta chain with a few counts. These data belong to a study of PD-L1 blockade in urothelial cancer. There are 12 residues in the CDR3. Germline assignment: CDR1 MNHNS and CDR2 SASEGT. V was cut by 5 bases and J by 1 base, with 3 bases left in between. The method was immunoSEQ multiplex PCR; TCRdb's version includes in-frame clones alone and lacks a portion of them. Among approximately 34,000 clones, approximately 80% were seen once, and the ten largest hold more than 25%. The material sequenced was PBMCs, taken around atezolizumab (anti-PD-L1) treatment. The rearrangement uses TRBV6-1 and TRBJ2-1; no clear D. This TCR was recovered from a man in his 60s with urothelial cancer. DNA of the CDR3: TGTGCCAGCAGTCTATCCTACAATGAGCAGTTCTTC. Amino acid sequence: CASSLSYNEQFF.